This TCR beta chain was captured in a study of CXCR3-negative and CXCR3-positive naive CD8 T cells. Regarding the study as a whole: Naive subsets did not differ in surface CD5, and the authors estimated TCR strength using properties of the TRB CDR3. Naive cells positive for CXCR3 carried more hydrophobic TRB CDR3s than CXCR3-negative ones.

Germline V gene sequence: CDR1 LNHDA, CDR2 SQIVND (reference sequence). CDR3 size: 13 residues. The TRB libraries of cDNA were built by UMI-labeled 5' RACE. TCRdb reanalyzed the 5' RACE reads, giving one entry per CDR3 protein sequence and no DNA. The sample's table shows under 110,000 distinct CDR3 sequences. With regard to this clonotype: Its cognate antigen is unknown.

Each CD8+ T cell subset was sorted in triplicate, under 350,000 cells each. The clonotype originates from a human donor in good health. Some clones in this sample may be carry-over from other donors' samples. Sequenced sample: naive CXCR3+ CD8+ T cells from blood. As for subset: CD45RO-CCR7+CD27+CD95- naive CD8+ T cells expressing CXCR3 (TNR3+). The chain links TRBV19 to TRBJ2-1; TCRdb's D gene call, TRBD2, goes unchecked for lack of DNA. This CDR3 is CASSISGGNEQFF.